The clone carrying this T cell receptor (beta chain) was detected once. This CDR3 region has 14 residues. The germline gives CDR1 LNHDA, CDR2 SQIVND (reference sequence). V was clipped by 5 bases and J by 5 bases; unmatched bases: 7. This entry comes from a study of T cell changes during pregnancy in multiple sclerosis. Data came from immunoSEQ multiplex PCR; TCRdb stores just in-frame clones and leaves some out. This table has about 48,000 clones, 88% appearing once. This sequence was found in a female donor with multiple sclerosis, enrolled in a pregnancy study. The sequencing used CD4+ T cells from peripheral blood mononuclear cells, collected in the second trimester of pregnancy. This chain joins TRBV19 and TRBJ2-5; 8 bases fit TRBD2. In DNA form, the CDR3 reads TGTGCCAGTAGTCAGAGCGGGAGATTGGAGACCCAGTACTTC. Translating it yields CASSQSGRLETQYF.